The source of this T cell receptor (beta chain) is a study of blood T cells in healthy people across ages. Study-wide background: Template switching captured about one barcoded beta molecule per two T cells. Overall study results and limits: The authors considered diversity estimates from one million T cells to be underestimates.

This clonotype was seen repeatedly, ten times or more. Its specificity is not known. The authors ran a second PCR of about 6 to 12 cycles using a sample-barcoded 5' primer and a J-beta primer mix. Each of the cDNA molecules was tagged by a template-switch adaptor with 12 random nucleotides. TCRdb called the 5' RACE reads again in MiXCR, with one record for every CDR3 protein. The data contain 1.5 million to 2 million distinct CDR3 sequences, about 30% of them singletons. The CDR3 has 14 residues. The germline gives CDR1 MNHEY, CDR2 SVGAGI. Trimming took off 0 bases at V and 7 bases at J, with 12 bases between the two ends.

The V and J genes are TRBV6-5 and TRBJ1-2; tentative D call: TRBD1 (6 bases). The sequence was collected from a woman aged 25 to 39 in good health. Sequenced sample: blood. The CDR3 is CASSYSSGGIGYTF. The CDR3 coding sequence is TGTGCCAGCAGTTACTCTAGCGGGGGCATTGGCTACACCTTC.